These T cell receptor beta chains were read from a single sample in a study of blood T cells in healthy people across ages. MiXCR, applied by TCRdb to the 5' RACE reads, yields one record per CDR3 protein. The repertoire includes over 1,300,000 distinct CDR3 sequences, approximately 63% of them detected once, and 6.5% to 8.5% sits in the top ten. Material: blood. The source is a man aged 18 to 29 in good health. Both conserved end residues are part of each CDR3. D genes are given only for firm matches. The size of a clone is reported for some rows only, either as once, few or many, or as a class for expanded clones.

clone_size d_call j_call v_call cdr3_nt cdr3_aa
few NA TRBJ1-2 TRBV4-3 TGCGCCAGCAGCCAAGATGGCGTCACGGTCGTTAATGGCTACACCTTC CASSQDGVTVVNGYTF
few TRBD1 TRBJ2-7 TRBV12-3/TRBV12-4 TGTGCCAGCAGTTTGGCCTGGACAGGGGATCCCTACGAGCAGTACTTC CASSLAWTGDPYEQYF
few TRBD2 TRBJ2-5 TRBV15 TGTGCCACCAGCAGGACTAGCGGGGCTCAAGAGACCCAGTACTTC CATSRTSGAQETQYF
few TRBD2 TRBJ2-1 TRBV20-1 TGCAGTGCTAGTTTAGCGGGGTACAATGAGCAGTTCTTC CSASLAGYNEQFF
NA TRBD2 TRBJ2-5 TRBV6-2/TRBV6-3 TGTGCCAGCGGAGCTAGCGGGGCGCACAATGAGCAGTACTTC CASGASGAHNEQYF
few NA TRBJ2-3 TRBV20-1 TGCAGTGCTAGAGATGTTGCGGGGGCGGGGGATACGCAGTATTTT CSARDVAGAGDTQYF
NA NA TRBJ1-2 TRBV4-2 TGTGCCAGCAGCCCAGGGGCGCGGGACTATGGCTACACCTTC CASSPGARDYGYTF
NA NA TRBJ1-2 TRBV7-2 TGTGCTAGCAGCCAGACCCATGGGATACCTTATGGCTACACCTTC CASSQTHGIPYGYTF
few TRBD1 TRBJ2-3 TRBV12-3/TRBV12-4 TGTGCCAGCACCTACAGGGGTCTAACAGATACGCAGTATTTT CASTYRGLTDTQYF
NA NA TRBJ1-1 TRBV6-2/TRBV6-3 TGTGCCAGCCGGGGCGGGGGGTTCGATTTCGTGAGGAACACTGAAGCTTTCTTT CASRGGGFDFVRNTEAFF
NA TRBD2 TRBJ2-5 TRBV7-2 TGTGCCAGCAGCATTATAGCGGGGGGGTCAAAAGAGACCCAGTACTTC CASSIIAGGSKETQYF
NA NA TRBJ2-1 TRBV25-1 TGTGCCAGCAGTGAATCTGGTTCTAGGAGCGAGCAGTTCTTC CASSESGSRSEQFF
NA NA TRBJ2-1 TRBV4-3 TGCGCCAGCAGCCTCGGGCGGTCAGCAGTCTACAATGAGCAGTTCTTC CASSLGRSAVYNEQFF
few NA TRBJ2-7 TRBV28 TGTGCCAGCACCGATCAGGGGGGTTGGTCCTACGAGCAGTACTTC CASTDQGGWSYEQYF
NA NA TRBJ2-5 TRBV6-2/TRBV6-3 TGTGCCAGCAGTTACTCGACATTGGAAGCCCAAGAGACCCAGTACTTC CASSYSTLEAQETQYF